A selection of T cell receptor beta chains follows, all from one sample in a study of early T cells in non-severe SARS-CoV-2 infection. Each CDR3 protein gets one entry after TCRdb re-called the 5' RACE reads with MiXCR. Of 65,000 to 85,000 distinct CDR3 sequences listed, about 13% were seen once; the top ten hold around 1.1%. The sequencing input was whole blood. These receptor sequences come from an adult who was a healthcare worker with PCR-confirmed SARS-CoV-2 infection or an uninfected control (not recorded which). CDR3s include the opening cysteine and the closing phenylalanine or tryptophan. D genes are given only for firm matches. Clone size appears in some rows only: once, few, many, or a class for an expanded clone.

abundance: few; j_gene: TRBJ2-1; v_gene: TRBV5-1; d_gene: .; CDR3aa: CASSFGGGRSYNEQFF; CDR3nt: TGCGCCAGCAGCTTTGGAGGAGGGCGCTCCTACAATGAGCAGTTCTTC
abundance: .; j_gene: TRBJ2-7; v_gene: TRBV11-2; d_gene: TRBD2; CDR3aa: CASSPIAGTYEQYF; CDR3nt: TGTGCCAGCAGCCCAATAGCGGGAACCTACGAGCAGTACTTC
abundance: .; j_gene: TRBJ1-2; v_gene: TRBV7-9; d_gene: TRBD1; CDR3aa: CASSPGTGGENGYTF; CDR3nt: TGTGCCAGCAGCCCCGGGACAGGGGGTGAGAACGGCTACACCTTC
abundance: many; j_gene: TRBJ1-2; v_gene: TRBV18; d_gene: .; CDR3aa: CASSPGQLNYGYTF; CDR3nt: TGTGCCAGCTCACCAGGACAGCTTAACTATGGCTACACCTTC
abundance: many; j_gene: TRBJ1-1; v_gene: TRBV3-1; d_gene: .; CDR3aa: CASSRASNTEAFF; CDR3nt: TGTGCCAGCAGTAGGGCCTCGAACACTGAAGCTTTCTTT
abundance: many; j_gene: TRBJ2-1; v_gene: TRBV5-1; d_gene: TRBD2; CDR3aa: CASTGGGAYNEQFF; CDR3nt: TGCGCCAGCACAGGCGGGGGGGCCTACAATGAGCAGTTCTTC
abundance: few; j_gene: TRBJ1-1; v_gene: TRBV6-5; d_gene: TRBD1; CDR3aa: CASSYSTGTGGTEAFF; CDR3nt: TGTGCCAGCAGTTACTCGACCGGGACAGGGGGCACTGAAGCTTTCTTT
abundance: .; j_gene: TRBJ2-3; v_gene: TRBV14; d_gene: .; CDR3aa: CASSQVGGSTDTQYF; CDR3nt: TGTGCCAGCAGCCAAGTTGGCGGGAGCACAGATACGCAGTATTTT
abundance: many; j_gene: TRBJ1-3; v_gene: TRBV28; d_gene: .; CDR3aa: CASSFRWAEVSGNTIYF; CDR3nt: TGTGCCAGCAGTTTCCGTTGGGCGGAAGTCTCTGGAAACACCATATATTTT
abundance: many; j_gene: TRBJ1-1; v_gene: TRBV20-1; d_gene: .; CDR3aa: CSARGGGGLETEAFF; CDR3nt: TGCAGTGCTAGGGGGGGTGGCGGACTGGAGACTGAAGCTTTCTTT
abundance: .; j_gene: TRBJ1-1; v_gene: TRBV27; d_gene: .; CDR3aa: CASSLSRDYGTEAFF; CDR3nt: TGTGCCAGCAGTTTATCGAGGGATTATGGCACTGAAGCTTTCTTT
abundance: many; j_gene: TRBJ1-1; v_gene: TRBV20-1; d_gene: .; CDR3aa: CSARDHGYTEAFF; CDR3nt: TGCAGTGCTAGAGATCATGGATACACTGAAGCTTTCTTT
abundance: .; j_gene: TRBJ2-5; v_gene: TRBV18; d_gene: .; CDR3aa: CASSFQRYQETQYF; CDR3nt: TGTGCCAGCTCTTTCCAGCGTTACCAAGAGACCCAGTACTTC
abundance: many; j_gene: TRBJ1-2; v_gene: TRBV6-1; d_gene: TRBD1; CDR3aa: CASSDGQGQGYGYTF; CDR3nt: TGTGCCAGCAGTGACGGACAGGGGCAAGGCTATGGCTACACCTTC
abundance: few; j_gene: TRBJ2-1; v_gene: TRBV27; d_gene: .; CDR3aa: CASSFKRRLTYNEQFF; CDR3nt: TGTGCCAGCAGTTTCAAGAGACGGCTCACCTACAATGAGCAGTTCTTC
abundance: .; j_gene: TRBJ2-3; v_gene: TRBV29-1; d_gene: TRBD1; CDR3aa: CSEWTGKADTQYF; CDR3nt: TGCAGCGAATGGACAGGGAAGGCGGATACGCAGTATTTT
abundance: few; j_gene: TRBJ2-5; v_gene: TRBV11-2; d_gene: TRBD2; CDR3aa: CASSLRPGGSQETQYF; CDR3nt: TGTGCCAGCAGCTTACGCCCGGGAGGCAGCCAAGAGACCCAGTACTTC
abundance: many; j_gene: TRBJ2-5; v_gene: TRBV13; d_gene: .; CDR3aa: CASSLIIEETQYF; CDR3nt: TGTGCCAGCAGCTTAATTATAGAGGAGACCCAGTACTTC
abundance: .; j_gene: TRBJ2-5; v_gene: TRBV30; d_gene: .; CDR3aa: CAWSVGTQETQYF; CDR3nt: TGTGCCTGGAGTGTAGGGACCCAAGAGACCCAGTACTTC
abundance: few; j_gene: TRBJ2-3; v_gene: TRBV6-6; d_gene: .; CDR3aa: CASRSFTPSTDTQYF; CDR3nt: TGTGCCAGCAGGTCGTTTACTCCTAGCACAGATACGCAGTATTTT
abundance: .; j_gene: TRBJ2-3; v_gene: TRBV29-1; d_gene: .; CDR3aa: CSVDSGREESDTQYF; CDR3nt: TGCAGCGTTGACAGTGGCAGGGAGGAATCAGATACGCAGTATTTT
abundance: .; j_gene: TRBJ2-1; v_gene: TRBV12-3/TRBV12-4; d_gene: TRBD2; CDR3aa: CASSYGLAGVLEQFF; CDR3nt: TGTGCCAGCAGTTACGGACTAGCGGGAGTTTTGGAGCAGTTCTTC
abundance: .; j_gene: TRBJ2-1; v_gene: TRBV14; d_gene: .; CDR3aa: CASSPRDYNEQFF; CDR3nt: TGTGCCAGCAGTCCTAGGGATTACAATGAGCAGTTCTTC
abundance: .; j_gene: TRBJ1-2; v_gene: TRBV20-1; d_gene: TRBD1; CDR3aa: CSARGQGYGYTF; CDR3nt: TGCAGTGCTAGAGGACAGGGCTATGGCTACACCTTC
abundance: .; j_gene: TRBJ2-2; v_gene: TRBV7-9; d_gene: .; CDR3aa: CASSLAWDTGELFF; CDR3nt: TGTGCCAGCAGCTTAGCCTGGGACACCGGGGAGCTGTTTTTT